This T cell receptor (beta chain) was profiled in a study of CD8 T cells in Susac syndrome (dated by TCRdb to 2018 to 2020). Study-wide context: Whether CD8+ T cell activation and differentiation in Susac syndrome was antigen driven was tested using repertoire sequencing. The clonality of the CD8+ T cell repertoire was compared across approximately 11 healthy donors, roughly 14 Susac syndrome patients and 15 multiple sclerosis patients. What the research found in general, with its limitations: The TCR sequencing and HLA analysis was acknowledged to have included a relatively small number of individuals.

Peripheral blood CD8+ and CD4+ T cells from healthy donors, Susac syndrome patients and multiple sclerosis patients were profiled using high-throughput TCR beta sequencing. The multiple sclerosis controls were treatment-naive patients whose relapsing-remitting disease, either stable or active, fulfilled the revised McDonald criteria. Bulk CD8+ and CD4+ T cells were purified magnetically by negative isolation, whereas CD8+ TEMRA cells were enriched by FACS. Blood was collected in EDTA tubes and processed within 24 hours, with PBMCs isolated through density gradient centrifugation. PBMCs intended for TCR sequencing were cryopreserved in liquid nitrogen and thawed later in a water bath at 37 degrees C. The sorted or isolated CD4+, CD8+ and CD8+ TEMRA cells had a purity of 90% or higher. Relative to germline, V is missing 5 bases and J is missing 7 bases, with 13 bases of the junction outside any gene match. From its cysteine to its phenylalanine, the CDR3 spans 15 amino acids. Solely the CDR3 DNA is kept, with 45 bases framed from the first base. Based on the germline V gene (reference sequence), the CDR1 and CDR2 sequences are SEHNR and FQNEAQ.

RNA was extracted using the RNeasy kit, and about 0.5 to 1 ug of the RNA was reverse transcribed with random hexamers. The immunoSEQ multiplex PCR assay, covering 54 Vbeta and 13 Jbeta segments, was used to amplify TCR beta CDR3 regions. Bias from PCR amplification was corrected by using a synthetic template baseline for primer optimization and for computational correction. The study's processing was this. Reads were annotated to V, D and J genes according to IMGT and were analyzed with immunoSEQ Analyzer, with only productive sequences retained. To calculate clonality, Shannon entropy was normalized by log2 of the number of productive unique sequences and then subtracted from one. Public and private clones were assessed among the 100 most prevalent clones of each patient and control. Susac-specific clones were defined as absent from healthy and MS cohorts, over a thousand published viral clones and other ImmuneACCESS disease sequences. TCRdb applied fastp at Q25 and MiXCR to the public reads, then kept only in-frame beta chains. Every CDR3 protein is listed once, alongside the most common genes and DNA of its rows. The V and J calls and clone size are TCRdb's, not the authors'. The sample table contains 400,000 or so distinct CDR3 sequences; only one count was recorded for 85% of them. Of the sample, 0.09% to 0.15% falls within the top ten clones.

Worth noting for this clonotype: Its recognized antigen is unknown. One base away there is no much larger clone; base qualities are not given.

The receptor was derived from a human donor with multiple sclerosis. Sequences were obtained from CD8+ T cells from PBMCs. The chain couples TRBV7-9 to TRBJ2-7; the central 8 bases match TRBD1. The DNA reads as follows: TGTGCCAGCAGCCCGGCGACAGGGGCTTTAGGGGAGCAGTACTTC. Its product reads: CASSPATGALGEQYF.